This TCR beta chain came from a study of T cell clonotyping in hematopoietic cell transplantation. Study conclusions and caveats: At the given depth, recipient repertoires were over 95% de novo clonotypes. No sorting was done, leaving CD4 and CD8 contributions mixed. Pathologically expanded recipient clonotypes increased progressively from day 30 to day 180 as diversity fell.

Turning to this clone: Its antigen remains unidentified.

CDR1 SEHNR and CDR2 FQNEAQ come from the germline V gene (reference sequence). V was cut by 2 bases and J by 0 bases, with 16 bases left in between. The CDR3 contains 17 residues. Profiled with immunoSEQ multiplex PCR; TCRdb holds only in-frame clones, not every one. The sample lists around 37,000 clones; about 96% were seen once. V is TRBV7-9 and J is TRBJ1-2, with D hard to call. The sequence was obtained from a man aged 30-40 years in good health. Some clones in this sample may be carry-over from other donors' samples. Sequenced input: peripheral blood mononuclear cells. Here the CDR3 reads CASSLNFEADSNYGYTF. The CDR3 DNA is TGTGCCAGCAGCTTAAATTTCGAGGCGGATTCTAACTATGGCTACACCTTC.